This T cell receptor (beta chain) was captured by sequencing in a study of metastatic and nonmetastatic thyroid tumors. The CDR3 spans 15 residues. The germline V and J ends were trimmed by 4 bases and 2 bases, with 12 bases remaining between them. The germline V gene has CDR1 LGHDT and CDR2 YNNKEL (reference sequence). This clone was detected ten times or more. Patients were all untreated before their thyroid surgery. TCRdb ran MiXCR on the PCR reads. In the table there are 21,000 or so clones, around 16% of which are singletons. The genes are TRBV3-1 and TRBJ2-1; the D gene is possibly TRBD2 (6 bases). The sample taken for sequencing was blood. The receptor was isolated from a male donor with papillary thyroid cancer or a benign thyroid nodule (not recorded which). Some clones in this sample may be carry-over from other donors' samples. In nucleotides, the CDR3 is TGTGCCAGCAGCCCCGGAGGGAGGCCCTACAATGAGCAGTTCTTC. Its translation is CASSPGGRPYNEQFF.